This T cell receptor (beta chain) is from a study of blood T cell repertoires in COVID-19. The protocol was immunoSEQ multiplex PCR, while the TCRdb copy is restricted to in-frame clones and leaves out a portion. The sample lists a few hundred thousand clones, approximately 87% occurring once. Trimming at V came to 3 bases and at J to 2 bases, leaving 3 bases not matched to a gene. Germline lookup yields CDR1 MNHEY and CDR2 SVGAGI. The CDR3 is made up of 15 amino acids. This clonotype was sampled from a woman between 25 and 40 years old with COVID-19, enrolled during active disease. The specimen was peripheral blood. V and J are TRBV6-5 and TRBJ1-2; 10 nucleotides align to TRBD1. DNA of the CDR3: TGTGCCAGCAGTTATTTGGGACAGGGGAACTATGGCTACACCTTC. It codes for CASSYLGQGNYGYTF.